This T cell receptor beta chain was sequenced in a study of Graves' ophthalmopathy and Graves' hyperthyroidism. Regarding the study as a whole: In blood appeared most of the expanded thyroid clonotypes whose frequency exceeded 0.001. A roughly 76% specificity and 87.88% sensitivity were achieved by a 13-signature model that separated ophthalmopathy from stable hyperthyroidism.

This clonotype was observed many times. Antigen: not known. Trimming took 2 bases from V and 2 from J, leaving 12 bases between them. The CDR3 runs 14 residues. Germline V lookup: CDR1 SQVTM, CDR2 ANQGSEA. Hyperthyroidism was new, under 2 months, in patients aged 18 to 65. Amplification targeted the TCR beta CDR3 regions, with RNA transcripts as the source material. Amplification began with first-round RT-PCR using HTBI primers, then second-round multiplex PCR was performed. TCRdb ran MiXCR on the multiplex PCR reads and lists one entry per CDR3 protein. There are about 390,000 distinct CDR3 sequences in the sample; 15% to 20% occur only once, and 2% to 3% lies in the top ten.

The sample comprised peripheral blood. The source of this sequence is an adult woman with stable Graves' hyperthyroidism. The rearrangement links TRBV29-1 to TRBJ1-1; a possible D gene is TRBD1 (5 bases). The CDR3 reads CSVEKSGSNTEAFF. CDR3 bases: TGCAGCGTTGAAAAATCAGGGTCAAACACTGAAGCTTTCTTT.